This T cell receptor beta chain emerged from a study of cytomegalovirus exposure and HLA in healthy donors. On this clone itself: Other DNA sequences in this specimen translate into the identical CDR3.

The PCR ran on 60 Vbeta and 13 Jbeta primers. Sequencing used immunoSEQ multiplex PCR; TCRdb keeps in-frame clones, though not all of them. The sample table sets out roughly 51,000 clones. The receptor was derived from a woman aged 45-65 years in good health and CMV-seropositive. Sequenced input: PBMCs.

CDR3 bases: TGTGCCAGCTCACCCGGACAGAACACTGAAGCTTTCTTT. It codes for CASSPGQNTEAFF. This chain uses TRBV18 with TRBJ1-1, with D maybe TRBD1 (5 bases). CDR1 KGHSH and CDR2 LQKENI come from the germline V gene. V dropped 3 bases and J dropped 1 base, with 6 bases sitting between them. CDR3 size: 13 residues.